The clone carrying this T cell receptor (beta chain) was observed a handful of times. The data derive from a study of T-cell memory formation after mild COVID-19. MiXCR was run by TCRdb on the 5' RACE reads, yielding one entry per CDR3 protein. The sample lists 450,000 to 700,000 distinct CDR3 sequences, about a sixth occurring once. This receptor was identified in an adult woman who had mild COVID-19 (a few samples of this study predate the infection). Cell type and time point are not known. The sequenced sample consisted of PBMCs or a T cell subset sorted from them (not recorded which).

The CDR3 here is CAWTEGQSVDTQYF. CDR3 nucleotide sequence: TGTGCCTGGACGGAGGGCCAGAGTGTAGATACGCAGTATTTT. This chain links TRBV30 with TRBJ2-3, with D possibly TRBD2 on 6 matching bases. The V gene's germline CDR1 is GTSNPN and CDR2 SVGIG (reference sequence). The germline V and J ends were trimmed by 4 bases and 5 bases, with 16 bases remaining between them. The CDR3 covers 14 residues.